This T cell receptor (beta chain) was sequenced in a study of regulatory T cells in long-lasting Graves disease (dated by TCRdb to the early 2020s). As for the study more broadly: To count as having persistent Graves' disease, a patient had to have received antithyroid drug treatment for over 5 years with TSH receptor autoantibodies remaining persistently positive. Patients with persistent Graves' disease were compared with patients with newly diagnosed Graves' disease using TCR sequencing and RNA sequencing of peripheral blood. The study was registered as a clinical trial and conducted in China. TCR sequencing covered approximately 13 persistent and roughly 20 newly diagnosed Graves' disease patients, 33 samples in total. On average, persistent Graves' disease patients in the clinical cohort had been on antithyroid drugs for about 10.3 years. What the study reported, not specific to this receptor: Patients with persistent disease shared more public clonotypes (about 2,900) than newly diagnosed patients did (around 930). The study examined only peripheral blood because the primary lesion, thyroid tissue, could not be accessed. Lower TCR Shannon entropy and fewer highly expanded clones were observed in persistent Graves' disease patients than in newly diagnosed patients, which suggested clonal expansion. The small sample size was acknowledged by the authors as a limitation that may reduce accuracy. Sequencing and analysis were limited to the TCR beta chain.

What this sample's time point label stands for: persistent/refractory GD, antithyroid drugs over 5 years with positive TRAb. For both TCR sequencing and RNA sequencing, RNA was extracted from PBMCs in TRIzol. Graves' disease was diagnosed according to American Thyroid Association guidelines. Recruitment of patients was carried out at an endocrinology department in Xi'an, China. Each patient gave 9 to 10 milliliters of peripheral blood, collected in an EDTA anticoagulant tube. PBMCs were isolated by Ficoll Paque Plus density gradient separation without further T cell sorting. An Agilent 2100 Bioanalyzer and agarose gel were used to check RNA quality, while a NanoDrop 2000 measured RNA concentration. Points on this clonotype: Its antigen remains undetermined. This may be a read error, as it is one base from a much larger clone.

Library method: multiplex PCR. Sequenced using an Illumina HiSeq 4000. iRepertoire HTBI primers and Arm-PCR amplification of CDR3 regions were used to construct TCR beta libraries. Before sequencing, the PCR products went through gel purification. The paper's processing steps were these. Across samples, some 62 TRBV and over 11 TRBJ segments were identified and used for gene usage analysis of CDR3 amino acid clonotypes. COPE and FqMerger were used to merge filtered high-quality paired reads into contigs. BLAST was used to align contigs to IMGT TRBV, TRBD and TRBJ reference genes, and CDR3 was defined according to IMGT. Any clonotype with a frequency above 0.1% was classified as a highly expanded clone. Shannon entropy served as the measure of repertoire diversity, while the Gini coefficient captured V-J evenness. A clonotype found in more than one individual was treated as public. TCRdb trimmed public reads at Q25 via fastp, called clones via MiXCR and kept in-frame beta chains. CDR3 protein duplicates are merged, each entry listing the most common genes and DNA. V and J calls and clone size were set by TCRdb, not the authors. This sample holds 300,000 to 500,000 distinct CDR3 sequences; about a fifth were observed only once. The top ten clones comprise about a fifth of the sample.

The TCR was taken from a female donor with Graves disease. This sample comprised peripheral blood mononuclear cells (PBMCs), obtained when the disease was refractory, from a patient treated with antithyroid drugs.

The nucleotide sequence is TGTGCCAGCAGCCTGGGACAGTCCTTTCCCTACGAGCAGTACTTC. Translated, it gives CASSLGQSFPYEQYF. The chain uses TRBV28 and TRBJ2-7; 7 central nucleotides agree with TRBD1. The germline V gene sets CDR1 to MDHEN and CDR2 to SYDVKM. The CDR3 goes from the cysteine to the phenylalanine over 15 residues. Left in the record is the CDR3 DNA by itself, 45 bases read in frame from the first base. Trimming removed 6 bases from V and 2 bases from J; the gene matches leave 10 bases unexplained.